This T cell receptor beta chain was profiled in a study of T cells after yellow fever vaccination. Study at large: Fractions containing few cells were prepared with SMART-Seq v4 Ultra Low Input.

TCRdb ran MiXCR on the 5' RACE reads and lists one entry per CDR3 protein. This table has 500,000 to 650,000 distinct CDR3 sequences, roughly 12% appearing once. This clonotype was found a few times. The target antigen is unknown. Germline lookup yields CDR1 LNHDA and CDR2 SQIVND (reference sequence). V dropped 5 bases and J dropped 6; count of bases not matched to a gene: 29. The CDR3 has 21 amino acids. General study findings and limits: The study found a weaker secondary response that peaked faster, day 5 versus 15. There was a small share of clonotypes that showed up in both the CD4 and CD8 compartments.

The chain joins TRBV19 to TRBJ2-7, with TRBD2 matching over 9 bases. The starting material was PBMCs, obtained on the day of the yellow fever booster vaccination. This sequence was found in a man aged 25 to 40 who received the YFV17D yellow fever vaccine. CDR3 residues: CASSVRGKTGTSFGKASEQYF. The CDR3 DNA reads TGTGCCAGTAGTGTGAGAGGGAAGACCGGGACTAGCTTTGGGAAAGCCTCCGAGCAGTACTTC.